This T cell receptor beta chain was documented in a study of cytomegalovirus exposure and HLA in healthy donors. Study-wide points: In a later analysis, DRB1 alleles had the most associated TCRs; HLA-C alleles the fewest. Diagnosis of cytomegalovirus status made by the classifier reportedly showed high specificity and sensitivity.

A word on this clone: What it binds is unknown. The junction departs from germline at one end; a sequencing error may be responsible.

The PCR had 60 Vbeta and 13 Jbeta primers. Sequencing used immunoSEQ multiplex PCR; TCRdb keeps in-frame clones, though not all of them. The sample includes approximately 150,000 clones, around 80% of them seen just once. Germline loops: CDR1 SGHTA, CDR2 FQGNSA. This CDR3 comprises 13 residues. This receptor was obtained from a female donor in good health and CMV-seronegative. What was sequenced was PBMCs. The chain recombines TRBV7-2 with TRBJ1-3, with a possible D match to TRBD1 (6 bases). The CDR3 loop reads CASSWGQGTTIYF. The DNA of the CDR3 is TGTGCCAGCAGCTGGGGGCAGGGAACCACCATATATTTT.